The present T cell receptor (beta chain) was sequenced within a study of radiation and T cells in renal cell carcinoma. Notes on the study in general: In blood, top tumor clones expanded by 2 weeks, shrinking by 4.

Sequencing used immunoSEQ multiplex PCR; TCRdb keeps in-frame clones, though not all of them. The sample has about 140,000 clones, 83% seen once. This clone occurred once. Its antigen is unidentified. Time point noted: baseline pretreatment blood. As to treatment: 15 Gy SBRT to primary tumor, nephrectomy 4 weeks later. Radiation-treated patients gave blood at baseline, week 2 and week 4. The patient's renal cell carcinoma had clear cell pathology. V was clipped by 3 bases and J by 2 bases, with 11 bases between them. The CDR3 totals 14 residues. In germline, CDR1 is KGHSH, CDR2 LQKENI. The specimen comprised blood, sampled from a patient whose treatment included radiotherapy and nephrectomy. The V gene is TRBV18, the J gene TRBJ2-7, with D possibly being TRBD2 (5 bases). The TCR originated in a woman aged 45-60 years with renal cell carcinoma. CDR3: CASSPPGMAYEQYF. CDR3 DNA sequence: TGTGCCAGCTCACCTCCCGGGATGGCCTACGAGCAGTACTTC.